The source of this T cell receptor (beta chain) is a study of blood T cell repertoires in COVID-19. At the level of the study: Nucleic acid was either cDNA or gDNA, and it came from T cells, B-cell-depleted T cells, or PBMCs.

With 3 bases clipped from V and 4 bases from J, the junction kept 4 bases outside the gene matches. Germline V CDR1 and CDR2: LNHDA, SQIVND (reference sequence). CDR3 length equals 14 residues. As handled by the study authors: Estimates of nucleated cell counts were drawn from the amplification of reference gene primers. The protocol was immunoSEQ multiplex PCR, while the TCRdb copy is restricted to in-frame clones and leaves out a portion. That table gives V, J and clone size, and the DNA gave D and trimming. Of roughly 200,000 clones in the sample, about 90% were seen once. This TCR was recovered from a young man with active or convalescent COVID-19. The rearrangement joins TRBV19 to TRBJ1-2; 8 nucleotides align to TRBD1. The sample consisted of peripheral blood. The CDR3 DNA is TGTGCCAGTAGTATGGGACAGGAGTTCTATGGCTACACCTTC. The encoded protein is CASSMGQEFYGYTF. Based on the CDR3 plus reference TRBV19 and TRBJ1-2, the full variable domain is DGGITQSPKYLFRKEGQNVTLSCEQNLNHDAMYWYRQDPGQGLRLIYYSQIVNDFQKGDIAEGYSVSREKKESFPLTVTSAQKNPTAFYLCASSMGQEFYGYTFGSGTRLTVV.